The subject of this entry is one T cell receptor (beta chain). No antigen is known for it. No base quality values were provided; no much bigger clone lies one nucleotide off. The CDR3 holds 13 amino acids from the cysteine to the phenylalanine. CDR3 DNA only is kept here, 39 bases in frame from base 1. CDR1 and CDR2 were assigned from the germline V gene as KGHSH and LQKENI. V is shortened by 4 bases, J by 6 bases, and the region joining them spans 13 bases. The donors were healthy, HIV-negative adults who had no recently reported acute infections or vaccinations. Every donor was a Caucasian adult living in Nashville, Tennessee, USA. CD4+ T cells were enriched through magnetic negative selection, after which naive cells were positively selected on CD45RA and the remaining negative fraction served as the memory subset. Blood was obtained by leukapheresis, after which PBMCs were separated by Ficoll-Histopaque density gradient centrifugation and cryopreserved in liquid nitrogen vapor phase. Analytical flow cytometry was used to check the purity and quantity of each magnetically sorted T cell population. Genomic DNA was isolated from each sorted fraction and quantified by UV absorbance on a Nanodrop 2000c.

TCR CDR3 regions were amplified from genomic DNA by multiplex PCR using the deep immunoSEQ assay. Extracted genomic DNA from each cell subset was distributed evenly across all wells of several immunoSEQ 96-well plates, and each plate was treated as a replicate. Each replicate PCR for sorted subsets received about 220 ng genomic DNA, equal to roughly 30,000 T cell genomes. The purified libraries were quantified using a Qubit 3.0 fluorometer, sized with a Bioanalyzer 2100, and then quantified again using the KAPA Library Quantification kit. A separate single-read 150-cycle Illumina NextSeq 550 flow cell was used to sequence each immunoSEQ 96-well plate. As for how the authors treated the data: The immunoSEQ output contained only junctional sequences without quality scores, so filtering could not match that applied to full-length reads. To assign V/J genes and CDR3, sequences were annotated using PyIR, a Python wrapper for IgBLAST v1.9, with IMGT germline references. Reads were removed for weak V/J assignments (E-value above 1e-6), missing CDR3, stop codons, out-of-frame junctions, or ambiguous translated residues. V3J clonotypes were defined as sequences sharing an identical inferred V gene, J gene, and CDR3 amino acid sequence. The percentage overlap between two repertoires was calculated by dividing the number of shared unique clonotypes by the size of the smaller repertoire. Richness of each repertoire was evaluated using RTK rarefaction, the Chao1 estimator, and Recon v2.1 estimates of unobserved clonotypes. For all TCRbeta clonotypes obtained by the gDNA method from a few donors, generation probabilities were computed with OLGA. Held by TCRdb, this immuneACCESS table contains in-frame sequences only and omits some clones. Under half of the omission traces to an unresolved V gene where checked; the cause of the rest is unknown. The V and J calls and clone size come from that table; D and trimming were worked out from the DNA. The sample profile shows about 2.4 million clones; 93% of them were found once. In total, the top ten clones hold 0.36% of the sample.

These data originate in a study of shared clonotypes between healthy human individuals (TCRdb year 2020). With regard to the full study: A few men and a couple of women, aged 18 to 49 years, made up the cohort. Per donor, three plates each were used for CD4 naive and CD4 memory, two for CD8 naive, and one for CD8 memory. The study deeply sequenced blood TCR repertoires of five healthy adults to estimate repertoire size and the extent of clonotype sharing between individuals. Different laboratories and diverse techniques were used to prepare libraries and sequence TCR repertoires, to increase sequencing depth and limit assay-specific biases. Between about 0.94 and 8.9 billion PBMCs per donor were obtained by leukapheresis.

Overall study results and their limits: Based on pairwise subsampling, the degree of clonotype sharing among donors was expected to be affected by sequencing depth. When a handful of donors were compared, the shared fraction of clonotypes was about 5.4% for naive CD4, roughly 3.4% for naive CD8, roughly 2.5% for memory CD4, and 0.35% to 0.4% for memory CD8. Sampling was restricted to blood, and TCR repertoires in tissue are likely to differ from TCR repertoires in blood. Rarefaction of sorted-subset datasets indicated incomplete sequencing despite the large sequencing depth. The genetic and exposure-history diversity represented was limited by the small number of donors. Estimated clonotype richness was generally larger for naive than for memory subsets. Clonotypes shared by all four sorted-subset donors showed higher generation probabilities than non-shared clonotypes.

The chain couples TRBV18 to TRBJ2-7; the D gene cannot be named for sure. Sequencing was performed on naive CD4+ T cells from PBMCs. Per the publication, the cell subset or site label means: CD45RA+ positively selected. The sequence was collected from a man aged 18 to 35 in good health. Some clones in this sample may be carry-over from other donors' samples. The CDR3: CASSRPLGREQYF. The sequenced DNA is TGTGCCAGCTCACGACCCCTAGGACGCGAGCAGTACTTC.